The table lists the clone carrying this TCR beta chain with a few counts. The antigen is undetermined. Germline CDR1 LGHNA, CDR2 YSLEER. The ends were cut back, 0 bases at V and 1 base at J, with 10 bases in the middle. CDR3 size: 16 residues. A J-beta primer mix and a sample-barcoded 5' primer were used in a second PCR of about 7 to 12 cycles. From the 5' RACE reads, TCRdb called clonotypes with MiXCR, one entry per CDR3 protein. The sample records approximately 1.5 million distinct CDR3 sequences, roughly 43% being singletons. The data were taken from a study of blood T cells in healthy people across ages. Regarding the study as a whole: The study regarded diversity estimates from one million T cells as underestimates. The recorded TCR beta diversity per million T cells decreased in a roughly linear manner with age. PBMCs left unsorted prevented a conclusive naive versus antigen-experienced comparison.

The rearrangement uses TRBV4-3 and TRBJ2-1, with D perhaps matching TRBD2 (6 bases). The sequenced material came from blood. The sequence was obtained from a young woman in good health. CDR3 sequence (DNA): TGCGCCAGCAGCCAAGAAGCTGGGAGGTCCTACAATGAGCAGTTCTTC. This gives the protein CASSQEAGRSYNEQFF.